This is a list of T cell receptor beta chains from one sample in a study of T cells expressing NK-cell markers. TCRdb reprocessed the 5' RACE reads and stores each CDR3 protein as one record, lacking DNA. The sample data list some 280,000 distinct CDR3 sequences. The sample consisted of blood T cells: a sorted CD56 or NKG2C T cell subset, CD4+ or CD8+ T cells, or bulk PBMC T cells (not recorded which). All receptors come from a young man in good health. CDR3s include the opening cysteine and the closing phenylalanine or tryptophan. Each record gives: J gene, V gene, CDR3 protein.

j_gene: TRBJ2-1; v_gene: TRBV11-3; CDR3aa: CASSLGTSGFYNEQFF
j_gene: TRBJ2-1; v_gene: TRBV12-3/TRBV12-4; CDR3aa: CASSLSSGIEQFF
j_gene: TRBJ1-2; v_gene: TRBV11-2; CDR3aa: CASSRMGGEGPGYTF
j_gene: TRBJ1-6; v_gene: TRBV5-1; CDR3aa: CASSLAQGGHSPLHF
j_gene: TRBJ2-4; v_gene: TRBV7-2; CDR3aa: CASSLAPTVIQYF
j_gene: TRBJ1-1; v_gene: TRBV20-1; CDR3aa: CSARDGPRAFF
j_gene: TRBJ1-6; v_gene: TRBV5-5; CDR3aa: CASSLISGISPLHF
j_gene: TRBJ2-2; v_gene: TRBV12-3/TRBV12-4; CDR3aa: CASSSSRALAGELFF
j_gene: TRBJ2-7; v_gene: TRBV28; CDR3aa: CASSSMSEGNEQYF
j_gene: TRBJ1-5; v_gene: TRBV7-2; CDR3aa: CASSTFNQPQHF
j_gene: TRBJ1-2; v_gene: TRBV20-1; CDR3aa: CSASPQGFYGYTF
j_gene: TRBJ2-5; v_gene: TRBV7-9; CDR3aa: CASSPQGYHETQYF
j_gene: TRBJ1-6; v_gene: TRBV7-6; CDR3aa: CASSLEDRGQVSPLHF
j_gene: TRBJ2-5; v_gene: TRBV6-2/TRBV6-3; CDR3aa: CASSLSGDWGETQYF
j_gene: TRBJ1-4; v_gene: TRBV7-2; CDR3aa: CASSTGIPNEKLFF
j_gene: TRBJ2-1; v_gene: TRBV29-1; CDR3aa: CSAAPQGSYFNEQFF
j_gene: TRBJ2-3; v_gene: TRBV7-2; CDR3aa: CASSSGAGVGTDTQYF
j_gene: TRBJ1-2; v_gene: TRBV12-3/TRBV12-4; CDR3aa: CASSGIEEGGYTF
j_gene: TRBJ2-7; v_gene: TRBV10-3; CDR3aa: CAISESLAGAREQYF
j_gene: TRBJ2-7; v_gene: TRBV5-1; CDR3aa: CASSLGGLDPYEQYF
j_gene: TRBJ2-5; v_gene: TRBV4-3; CDR3aa: CASSPGQGARETQYF
j_gene: TRBJ2-1; v_gene: TRBV3-1; CDR3aa: CASSQPPGQELNNEQFF
j_gene: TRBJ1-3; v_gene: TRBV12-3/TRBV12-4; CDR3aa: CASSFQGASLYF
j_gene: TRBJ2-5; v_gene: TRBV12-3/TRBV12-4; CDR3aa: CASSLGGPGRETQYF
j_gene: TRBJ1-2; v_gene: TRBV10-3; CDR3aa: CAISEGILNYGYTF